This T cell receptor (beta chain) was retrieved from a study of cytomegalovirus exposure and HLA in healthy donors. In regard to this clone: Its matching antigen is unknown.

It was with 60 Vbeta and 13 Jbeta primers that the PCR ran. The method was immunoSEQ multiplex PCR; TCRdb's version includes in-frame clones alone and lacks a portion of them. The table has about 170,000 clones, roughly 85% seen once. Germline loops: CDR1 SGHAT, CDR2 FQNNGV. The CDR3 totals 16 residues. The V gene end was trimmed by 5 bases and the J gene end by 2 bases; junction bases not matched to a gene: 8. Findings of the study overall: CMV antigen specificity was confirmed in vitro for a few CMV-associated chains.

The specimen was PBMCs. This clonotype originated in a boy aged 2 to 10 in good health and CMV-seronegative. The rearrangement links TRBV11-2 to TRBJ2-5; 10 positions match TRBD2. CDR3 loop: CASSEGVAGGQETQYF. The CDR3 nucleotides read TGTGCCAGCAGCGAGGGGGTAGCGGGGGGTCAAGAGACCCAGTACTTC. The full variable domain, in which reference TRBV11-2 and TRBJ2-5 provide the parts outside the CDR3, is EAGVAQSPRYKIIEKRQSVAFWCNPISGHATLYWYQQILGQGPKLLIQFQNNGVVDDSQLPKDRFSAERLKGVDSTLKIQPAKLEDSAVYLCASSEGVAGGQETQYFGPGTRLLVL.